A selection of T cell receptor beta chains follows, all from one sample in a study of cytomegalovirus exposure and HLA in healthy donors. Data came from immunoSEQ multiplex PCR; TCRdb stores just in-frame clones and leaves some out. The sample yields tens of thousands of clones, around 70% seen once. Material for sequencing was PBMCs. The receptor set was obtained from a woman between 45 and 60 years old in good health and CMV-seronegative. Both conserved end residues are part of each CDR3. D genes are given only for firm matches. Clone size is not always given. Where it is, it says once, few, many or a class for expanded clones.

CDR3nt: TGTGCCACCAGCAGAGCGGGTTCGAACTATGGCTACACCTTC
CDR3aa: CATSRAGSNYGYTF
d_gene: NA
v_gene: TRBV15
abundance: NA
j_gene: TRBJ1-2

CDR3nt: TGTGCCAGCAGTTTCCGGGACAACTTTAACACCTTC
CDR3aa: CASSFRDNFNTF
d_gene: NA
v_gene: TRBV28
abundance: few
j_gene: TRBJ1-2

CDR3nt: TGTGCCAGCAGTTTTCAGGTTCGGGAAAAACTGTTTTTT
CDR3aa: CASSFQVREKLFF
d_gene: NA
v_gene: TRBV28
abundance: NA
j_gene: TRBJ1-4

CDR3nt: TGTGCCAGCAGCTTAGCGTCGTCGGACAGGGGGGCTTTCTTT
CDR3aa: CASSLASSDRGAFF
d_gene: TRBD1
v_gene: TRBV7-6
abundance: NA
j_gene: TRBJ1-1

CDR3nt: TGCGCCAGCAGCTTGGGGCGGGAGGGTGAGACCCAGTACTTC
CDR3aa: CASSLGREGETQYF
d_gene: TRBD2
v_gene: TRBV5-1
abundance: NA
j_gene: TRBJ2-5

CDR3nt: TGTGCCAGCATTGTCTCGGGACAGAGCACAGATACGCAGTATTTT
CDR3aa: CASIVSGQSTDTQYF
d_gene: TRBD1
v_gene: TRBV6-6
abundance: NA
j_gene: TRBJ2-3

CDR3nt: TGCGCCAGCAGCTTGATGAGGGACACTGAAGCTTTCTTT
CDR3aa: CASSLMRDTEAFF
d_gene: NA
v_gene: TRBV5-1
abundance: few
j_gene: TRBJ1-1

CDR3nt: TGCAGCGTTGATGCATCCGCGGGGTTAGATGAAAAACTGTTTTTT
CDR3aa: CSVDASAGLDEKLFF
d_gene: NA
v_gene: TRBV29-1
abundance: NA
j_gene: TRBJ1-4

CDR3nt: TGTGCCAGCAGGGTCCTACCCTACACCTTC
CDR3aa: CASRVLPYTF
d_gene: NA
v_gene: TRBV2
abundance: NA
j_gene: TRBJ1-2

CDR3nt: TGTGCCAGCAGCTTGTTAGGGAGGGACACTGAAGCTTTCTTT
CDR3aa: CASSLLGRDTEAFF
d_gene: NA
v_gene: TRBV5-6
abundance: NA
j_gene: TRBJ1-1

CDR3nt: TGTGCCAGCAGTCCACAGGGGGCCAAGCAGTACTTC
CDR3aa: CASSPQGAKQYF
d_gene: TRBD1
v_gene: TRBV6-5
abundance: NA
j_gene: TRBJ2-7

CDR3nt: TGTGCCAGCAGTCTCGGGGGTTATAGCAATCAGCCCCAGCATTTT
CDR3aa: CASSLGGYSNQPQHF
d_gene: NA
v_gene: TRBV6-5
abundance: NA
j_gene: TRBJ1-5

CDR3nt: TGTGCCAGCAATTACAGGGGGGCAATTGGCTACACCTTC
CDR3aa: CASNYRGAIGYTF
d_gene: TRBD1
v_gene: TRBV28
abundance: NA
j_gene: TRBJ1-2

CDR3nt: TGTGCCAGCAGCTGGGCAGGGGTTGATCAGCCCCAGCATTTT
CDR3aa: CASSWAGVDQPQHF
d_gene: NA
v_gene: TRBV6-6
abundance: NA
j_gene: TRBJ1-5

CDR3nt: TGTGCCAGCATACCTAGCGCATACAATGAGCAGTTCTTC
CDR3aa: CASIPSAYNEQFF
d_gene: NA
v_gene: TRBV28
abundance: NA
j_gene: TRBJ2-1

CDR3nt: TGCAGCGTCTCAACTGCCTACGAGCAGTACTTC
CDR3aa: CSVSTAYEQYF
d_gene: NA
v_gene: TRBV29-1
abundance: once
j_gene: TRBJ2-7

CDR3nt: TGTGCCAGCAGCGTAGGAGTCAGGGCCGGTTCACCCCTCCACTTT
CDR3aa: CASSVGVRAGSPLHF
d_gene: NA
v_gene: TRBV9
abundance: once
j_gene: TRBJ1-6

CDR3nt: TGTGCCAGCAGTCAAGACAGGGGTATACAAGAGACCCAGTACTTC
CDR3aa: CASSQDRGIQETQYF
d_gene: TRBD1
v_gene: TRBV2
abundance: NA
j_gene: TRBJ2-5

CDR3nt: TGTGCCAGCAGTCCCGGGGGCTCTGGGGCCAACGTCCTGACTTTC
CDR3aa: CASSPGGSGANVLTF
d_gene: NA
v_gene: TRBV28
abundance: few
j_gene: TRBJ2-6

CDR3nt: TGCAGCGTTGCACCTCGGAACAGACCCTACGAGCAGTACTTC
CDR3aa: CSVAPRNRPYEQYF
d_gene: NA
v_gene: TRBV29-1
abundance: NA
j_gene: TRBJ2-7

CDR3nt: TGTGCCAGCAGCCGGGGACAGGGAGATGAGCAGTTCTTC
CDR3aa: CASSRGQGDEQFF
d_gene: TRBD1
v_gene: TRBV5-6
abundance: few
j_gene: TRBJ2-1

CDR3nt: TGTGCCACCAGCAGAGAGGCCCTAAACACCATATATTTT
CDR3aa: CATSREALNTIYF
d_gene: NA
v_gene: TRBV15
abundance: NA
j_gene: TRBJ1-3

CDR3nt: TGTGCCAGCAGTCAAGGTCCGGGATCTCAAACCTCCTACGAGCAGTACTTC
CDR3aa: CASSQGPGSQTSYEQYF
d_gene: NA
v_gene: TRBV28
abundance: NA
j_gene: TRBJ2-7

CDR3nt: TGCAGTGCTAGTCTCGACGCTACAGTCCGCTTC
CDR3aa: CSASLDATVRF
d_gene: NA
v_gene: TRBV20-1
abundance: NA
j_gene: TRBJ2-4

CDR3nt: TGTGCCAGCAGTGTTGGCAGGGTTGGTAGCGGGGAGCTGTTTTTT
CDR3aa: CASSVGRVGSGELFF
d_gene: NA
v_gene: TRBV6-4
abundance: NA
j_gene: TRBJ2-2

CDR3nt: TGCAGCGTTGAAGAGCGGCTCGAGCAGTACTTC
CDR3aa: CSVEERLEQYF
d_gene: NA
v_gene: TRBV29-1
abundance: NA
j_gene: TRBJ2-7

CDR3nt: TGTGCCAGCAGGGGGACAGGGGGCCCCACTGAAGCTTTCTTT
CDR3aa: CASRGTGGPTEAFF
d_gene: TRBD1
v_gene: TRBV2
abundance: NA
j_gene: TRBJ1-1

CDR3nt: TGTGCCAGCAGAAAACAGGGGAACACTGAAGCTTTCTTT
CDR3aa: CASRKQGNTEAFF
d_gene: NA
v_gene: TRBV27
abundance: NA
j_gene: TRBJ1-1

CDR3nt: TGTGCCAGCAGTTTCCGGGAGCCTAATGAAAAACTGTTTTTT
CDR3aa: CASSFREPNEKLFF
d_gene: NA
v_gene: TRBV6-5
abundance: NA
j_gene: TRBJ1-4

CDR3nt: TGTGCCATCAGTGAGTCGAGTGCTAACTATGGCTACACCTTC
CDR3aa: CAISESSANYGYTF
d_gene: NA
v_gene: TRBV10-3
abundance: NA
j_gene: TRBJ1-2

CDR3nt: TGTGCCAGCAGTCCGGGACAGGGAGCCTACGAGCAGTACTTC
CDR3aa: CASSPGQGAYEQYF
d_gene: TRBD1
v_gene: TRBV6-5
abundance: NA
j_gene: TRBJ2-7

CDR3nt: TGTGCTAGCAGCTTAAGCGGGAGAACAGATACGCAGTATTTT
CDR3aa: CASSLSGRTDTQYF
d_gene: TRBD2
v_gene: TRBV7-7
abundance: NA
j_gene: TRBJ2-3

CDR3nt: TGCGCCAGCAGTGAAGGGGACGAGCAGTACTTC
CDR3aa: CASSEGDEQYF
d_gene: NA
v_gene: TRBV10-1
abundance: NA
j_gene: TRBJ2-7

CDR3nt: TGTGCCAGCACTTTGTTATTAGGAGGGGGGGTTCAGGAGACCCAGTACTTC
CDR3aa: CASTLLLGGGVQETQYF
d_gene: NA
v_gene: TRBV2
abundance: NA
j_gene: TRBJ2-5

CDR3nt: TGTGCCAGCAGCTATAACCCGGGACAGGGGGCTCTTGGCTACACCTTC
CDR3aa: CASSYNPGQGALGYTF
d_gene: TRBD1
v_gene: TRBV7-9
abundance: NA
j_gene: TRBJ1-2

CDR3nt: TGTGCCAGTGGGACAGGTTTAAACTATGGCTACACCTTC
CDR3aa: CASGTGLNYGYTF
d_gene: TRBD1
v_gene: TRBV6-5
abundance: NA
j_gene: TRBJ1-2

CDR3nt: TGTGCCAGCAGCCGCAGTACTAGCACCGGGGAGCTGTTTTTT
CDR3aa: CASSRSTSTGELFF
d_gene: NA
v_gene: TRBV7-2
abundance: NA
j_gene: TRBJ2-2

CDR3nt: TGTGCCATCAGCCAAGACAGGGCTCCCTCTGGAAACACCATATATTTT
CDR3aa: CAISQDRAPSGNTIYF
d_gene: TRBD1
v_gene: TRBV10-3
abundance: NA
j_gene: TRBJ1-3

CDR3nt: TGTGCCAGTAAGGAGGATGGCTACACCTTC
CDR3aa: CASKEDGYTF
d_gene: NA
v_gene: TRBV19
abundance: few
j_gene: TRBJ1-2

CDR3nt: TGTGCCAGCAGTGACAGAATTAACTATGGCTACACCTTC
CDR3aa: CASSDRINYGYTF
d_gene: NA
v_gene: TRBV6-1
abundance: few
j_gene: TRBJ1-2

CDR3nt: TGTGCCAGTTGGGGGGTACGAGACACTGAAGCTTTCTTT
CDR3aa: CASWGVRDTEAFF
d_gene: NA
v_gene: TRBV6-6
abundance: NA
j_gene: TRBJ1-1

CDR3nt: TGTGCTAGCAGCTTAGTAGCGGGTTCCTCCTACAATGAGCAGTTCTTC
CDR3aa: CASSLVAGSSYNEQFF
d_gene: TRBD2
v_gene: TRBV7-7
abundance: once
j_gene: TRBJ2-1

CDR3nt: TGTGCCAGCAGCTTGCGAGGGCCCGGCACTGAAGCTTTCTTT
CDR3aa: CASSLRGPGTEAFF
d_gene: NA
v_gene: TRBV5-6
abundance: NA
j_gene: TRBJ1-1

CDR3nt: TGCGCCACGGGTCAGGGGACTAGTCCCAATGAGCAGTTCTTC
CDR3aa: CATGQGTSPNEQFF
d_gene: TRBD2
v_gene: TRBV10-2
abundance: NA
j_gene: TRBJ2-1

CDR3nt: TGTGCCAGCAGTCAACCCTTCGGCGAGCAGTACTTC
CDR3aa: CASSQPFGEQYF
d_gene: NA
v_gene: TRBV5-6
abundance: NA
j_gene: TRBJ2-7

CDR3nt: TGTGCCAGAAGCTTAAGCGGGGTTGAAGCTTTCTTT
CDR3aa: CARSLSGVEAFF
d_gene: NA
v_gene: TRBV5-3
abundance: NA
j_gene: TRBJ1-1

CDR3nt: TGTGCCAGCAGCTTGGCCGGACAGAAGAGTGCAGATACGCAGTATTTT
CDR3aa: CASSLAGQKSADTQYF
d_gene: NA
v_gene: TRBV5-4
abundance: NA
j_gene: TRBJ2-3